A selection of T cell receptor beta chains follows, all from one sample in a study of shared clonotypes between healthy human individuals. The assay was immunoSEQ multiplex PCR, and TCRdb's table has in-frame clones only and misses some. The repertoire consists of 2 million to 2.5 million clones, with 93% occurring once and the leading ten covering approximately 1.7%. The sequenced sample consisted of naive CD8+ T cells from PBMCs. These receptors all come from a man younger than 35 in good health. Some clones in this sample may be carry-over from other donors' samples. The CDR3 runs from the conserved cysteine through the conserved F or W. A D gene is named only where the DNA matches it firmly. Size values are once, few and many counts, or a class for expanded clones, and some rows have none.

>once|TRBV28|14|TRBJ2-5|NA
TGTGCCAGCAGCCCTCTCATGGGGGTGGAGACCCAGTACTTC
CASSPLMGVETQYF
>NA|TRBV5-1|17|TRBJ2-7|TRBD2
TGCGCCAGCGCTGGTGGACTAGCGGGGAATCCGTTGTACGAGCAGTACTTC
CASAGGLAGNPLYEQYF
>NA|TRBV9|17|TRBJ2-1|NA
TGTGCCAGCAGCCCAGGCGGGCCCGAGAGCTCCTACAATGAGCAGTTCTTC
CASSPGGPESSYNEQFF
>once|TRBV27|15|TRBJ1-1|NA
TGTGCCAGCAGTGACCCACGGCACAGGGACACTGAAGCTTTCTTT
CASSDPRHRDTEAFF
>NA|TRBV4-3|15|TRBJ2-5|NA
TGCGCCAGCAGCCAAGAGAATTACTTCCAAGAGACCCAGTACTTC
CASSQENYFQETQYF
>once|TRBV9|16|TRBJ2-1|TRBD1
TGTGCCAGCAGCACCGGACAGGGAAATCCTTACAATGAGCAGTTCTTC
CASSTGQGNPYNEQFF
>NA|TRBV19|16|TRBJ2-7|TRBD1
TGTGCCAGTAGTACCCTGGAACTGACAGGGGTCCACGAGCAGTACTTC
CASSTLELTGVHEQYF
>NA|TRBV15|17|TRBJ2-3|TRBD2
TGTGCCACCAGCAGGATAGCGGGAGGGCCGGAGAGAGATACGCAGTATTTT
CATSRIAGGPERDTQYF
>NA|TRBV6-4|13|TRBJ1-1|NA
TGTGCCAGCAGTGACGTTGCCGACACTGAAGCTTTCTTT
CASSDVADTEAFF
>NA|TRBV7-9|17|TRBJ2-3|TRBD2
TGTGCCAGCAGCTCACGGACTAGCGGGAGGCGGACAGATACGCAGTATTTT
CASSSRTSGRRTDTQYF